This TCR beta chain was captured by sequencing in a study of shared clonotypes between healthy human individuals (dated by TCRdb to the early 2020s). With respect to the entire study: A few men and two women, aged 18 to 49 years, made up the cohort. For each donor, three plates each were used for CD4 naive and CD4 memory, two plates were used for CD8 naive, and one plate was used for CD8 memory. To estimate repertoire size and how much clonotypes are shared between individuals, the study performed deep sequencing of blood TCR repertoires from about five healthy adults. To increase sequencing depth and limit assay-specific biases, different laboratories used diverse techniques to prepare libraries and sequence TCR repertoires. Leukapheresis yielded between about 0.94 and 8.9 billion PBMCs per donor.

The donors were healthy, HIV-negative adults with no recently reported acute infections or vaccinations. All donors were Caucasian adults living in Nashville, Tennessee, USA. CD4+ T cells were enriched by magnetic negative selection; naive cells were then positively selected on CD45RA, and the negative fraction formed the memory subset. Blood was collected by leukapheresis, and PBMCs were isolated by Ficoll-Histopaque density gradient centrifugation and then cryopreserved in liquid nitrogen vapor phase. Analytical flow cytometry was used to check the purity and quantity of every magnetically sorted T cell population. Each sorted fraction had its genomic DNA isolated and then quantified by UV absorbance on a Nanodrop 2000c. The CDR3, from cysteine to phenylalanine, totals 15 residues. The kept DNA is CDR3 alone, 45 bases in frame from the first base. The CDR1 and CDR2 encoded by the germline V gene are SQVTM and ANQGSEA. For this chain, trimming is 7 bases at the V end and 1 base at the J end, and the number of junction bases without a gene match is 10.

Using the deep immunoSEQ assay, TCR CDR3 regions were amplified from genomic DNA by multiplex PCR. Extracted genomic DNA from each cell subset was distributed evenly across all wells of several immunoSEQ 96-well plates, and each plate was treated as a replicate. For sorted subsets, each replicate PCR was loaded with 150 to 250 ng genomic DNA, equivalent to some 31,000 T cell genomes. Purified libraries were quantified with a Qubit 3.0 fluorometer, sized on a Bioanalyzer 2100, and re-quantified with the KAPA Library Quantification kit. Each immunoSEQ 96-well plate was sequenced on its own single-read 150-cycle Illumina NextSeq 550 flow cell. The paper's data handling went like this. Because the immunoSEQ output held only junctional sequences and lacked quality scores, the filtering could not match the filtering applied to full-length reads. Sequences were annotated with PyIR, a Python wrapper for IgBLAST v1.9, and V/J genes and CDR3 were assigned using IMGT germline references. Reads were filtered out if the reads had weak V/J assignments (E-value above 1e-6), no CDR3, stop codons, out-of-frame junctions, or ambiguous translated residues. V3J clonotypes were defined as sequences sharing an identical inferred V gene, J gene, and CDR3 amino acid sequence. Percentage overlap between repertoires was calculated by dividing the number of shared unique clonotypes by the size of the smaller repertoire. Three approaches were used to assess repertoire richness: RTK rarefaction, the Chao1 estimator, and Recon v2.1 estimates of unobserved clonotypes. OLGA was used to compute generation probabilities for all TCRbeta clonotypes that the gDNA method yielded from four donors. TCRdb took over this immuneACCESS table, retaining in-frame rearrangements with V and J assigned. Such tables are incomplete; in checked studies, under half of the missing clones stem from an unresolved V gene, and the remainder is unexplained. V and J calls plus clone size are reproduced from that table; the DNA served to infer D and trimming. The sample table lists some 2,400,000 clones, around 95% of them with a count of one. In total, the top ten clones hold less than 0.15% of the sample.

On this clone: Its antigen specificity is not known. Base qualities were left out, and no much larger clone turns up one base away.

Results the study describes overall, beyond this receptor: The genetic and exposure-history diversity represented was limited by the small number of donors. Across a handful of donors, approximately 5% of naive CD4, over 3% of naive CD8, about 2.3% of memory CD4, and 0.4% of memory CD8 clonotypes were shared. Compared with non-shared clonotypes, clonotypes shared by all four sorted-subset donors had higher generation probabilities. Pairwise subsampling led to the expectation that sequencing depth would affect the degree of clonotype sharing among donors. Larger estimated clonotype richness was generally found for naive subsets than for memory subsets. Sampling was limited to blood, and TCR repertoires in tissue likely differ from TCR repertoires in blood. Rarefaction of sorted-subset datasets indicated incomplete sequencing despite the large sequencing depth.

Source material: naive CD4+ T cells sorted from blood. Interpreted using the paper, the cell subset or site label stands for: CD45RA+ positively selected. The clonotype originates from a man aged 18 to 29 in good health. The chain is made from TRBV29-1 and TRBJ1-1; 9 middle bases align to TRBD1. The DNA reads TGCAGCGGAAACCGGGACAGGGTTGCGAACACTGAAGCTTTCTTT. Its translation is CSGNRDRVANTEAFF.